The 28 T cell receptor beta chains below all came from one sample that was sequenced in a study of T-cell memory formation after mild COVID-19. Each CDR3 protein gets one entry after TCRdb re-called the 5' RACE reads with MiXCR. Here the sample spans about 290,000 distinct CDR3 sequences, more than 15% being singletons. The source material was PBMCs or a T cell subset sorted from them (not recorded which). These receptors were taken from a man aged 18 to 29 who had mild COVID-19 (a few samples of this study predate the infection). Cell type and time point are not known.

This CDR3 reads CASSSEGSGELFF. The CDR3 DNA sequence: TGTGCCAGCAGCTCAGAGGGATCCGGGGAGCTGTTTTTT. This chain connects TRBV7-6 to TRBJ2-2; D perhaps matches TRBD2 (5 bases). The V end was cut by 4 bases, the J end by 6 bases, with 9 bases between. The length of the CDR3 is 13 residues. Germline V gene sequence: CDR1 SGHVS, CDR2 FNYEAQ.

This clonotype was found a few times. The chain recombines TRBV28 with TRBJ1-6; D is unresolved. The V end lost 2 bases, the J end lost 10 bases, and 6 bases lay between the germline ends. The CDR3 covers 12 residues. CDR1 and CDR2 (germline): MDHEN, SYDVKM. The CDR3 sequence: CASSLRVSPLHF. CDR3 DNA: TGTGCCAGCAGTTTACGGGTCTCACCCCTCCACTTT.

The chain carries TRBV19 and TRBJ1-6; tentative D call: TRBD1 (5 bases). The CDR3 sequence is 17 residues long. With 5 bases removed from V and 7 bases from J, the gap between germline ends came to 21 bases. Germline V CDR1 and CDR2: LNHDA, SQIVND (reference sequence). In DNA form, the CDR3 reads TGTGCCAGTAGTCCGCGTCGACCTAAATACAGGAATTCACCCCTCCACTTT. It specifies CASSPRRPKYRNSPLHF.

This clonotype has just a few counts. The CDR3 sequence: CASSPEEGSLRYEQYF. DNA for the CDR3: TGTGCCAGCAGCCCAGAAGAAGGTTCCCTTCGGTACGAGCAGTACTTC. The V and J genes are TRBV4-2 and TRBJ2-7; D uncertain. The germline gives CDR1 LGHNA, CDR2 YNFKEQ. This CDR3 comprises 16 residues. Trimming took off 4 bases at V and 4 bases at J, with 20 bases between the two ends.

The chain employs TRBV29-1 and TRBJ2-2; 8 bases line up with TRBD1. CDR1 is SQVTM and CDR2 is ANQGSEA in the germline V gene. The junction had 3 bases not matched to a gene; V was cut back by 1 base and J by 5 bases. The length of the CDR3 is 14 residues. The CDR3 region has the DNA TGCAGCGTTGAAGCAGGGGGCCGGACCGGGGAGCTGTTTTTT. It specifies CSVEAGGRTGELFF.

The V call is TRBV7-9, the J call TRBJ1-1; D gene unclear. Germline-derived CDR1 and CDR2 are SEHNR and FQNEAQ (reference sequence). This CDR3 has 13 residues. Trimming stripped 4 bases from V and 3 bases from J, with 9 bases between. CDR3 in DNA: TGTGCCAGCAGCTATCCAGGATACACTGAAGCTTTCTTT. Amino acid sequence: CASSYPGYTEAFF.

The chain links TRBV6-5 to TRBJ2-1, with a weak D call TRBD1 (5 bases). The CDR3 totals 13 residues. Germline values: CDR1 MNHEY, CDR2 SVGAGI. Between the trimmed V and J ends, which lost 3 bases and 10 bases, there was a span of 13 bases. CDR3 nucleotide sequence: TGTGCCAGCAGTTATCTCAGGGTCGGGGAGCAGTTCTTC. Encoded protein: CASSYLRVGEQFF.

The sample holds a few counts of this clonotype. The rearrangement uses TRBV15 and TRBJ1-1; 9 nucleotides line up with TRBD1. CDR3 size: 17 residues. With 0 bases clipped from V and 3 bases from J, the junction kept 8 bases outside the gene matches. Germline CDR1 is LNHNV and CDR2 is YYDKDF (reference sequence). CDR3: CATSRDREDRGDTEAFF. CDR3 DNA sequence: TGTGCCACCAGCAGAGATAGAGAGGACAGGGGAGACACTGAAGCTTTCTTT.

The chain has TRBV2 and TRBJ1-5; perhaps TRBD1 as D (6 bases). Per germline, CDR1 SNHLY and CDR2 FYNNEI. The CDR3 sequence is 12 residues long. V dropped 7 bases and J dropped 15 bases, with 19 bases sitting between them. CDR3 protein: CASTGEGGSLHF. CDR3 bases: TGTGCCAGCACAGGAGAGGGGGGCAGCTTGCATTTT.

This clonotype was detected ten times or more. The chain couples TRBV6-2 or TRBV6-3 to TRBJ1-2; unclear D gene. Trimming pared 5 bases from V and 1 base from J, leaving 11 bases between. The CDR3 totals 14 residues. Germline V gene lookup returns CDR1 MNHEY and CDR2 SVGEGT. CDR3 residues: CASSTPGVNYGYTF. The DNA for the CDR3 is TGTGCCAGCAGTACTCCGGGCGTTAACTATGGCTACACCTTC.

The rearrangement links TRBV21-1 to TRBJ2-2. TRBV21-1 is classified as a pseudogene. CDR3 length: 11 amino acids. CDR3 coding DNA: TGTGCCAGCATTAGCCCCGGGGAGCTGTTTTTT. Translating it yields CASISPGELFF.

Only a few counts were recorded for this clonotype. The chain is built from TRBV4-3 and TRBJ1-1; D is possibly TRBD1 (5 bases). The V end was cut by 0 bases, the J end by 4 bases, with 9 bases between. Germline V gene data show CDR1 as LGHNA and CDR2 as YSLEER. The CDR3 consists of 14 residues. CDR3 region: CASSQDSQGTEAFF. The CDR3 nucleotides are TGCGCCAGCAGCCAAGATAGTCAGGGCACTGAAGCTTTCTTT.

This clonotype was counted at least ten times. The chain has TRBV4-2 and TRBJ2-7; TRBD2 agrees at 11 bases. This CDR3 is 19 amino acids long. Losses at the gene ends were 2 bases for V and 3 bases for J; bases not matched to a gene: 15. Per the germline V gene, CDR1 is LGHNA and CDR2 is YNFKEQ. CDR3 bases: TGTGCCAGCAGCCAAATCGGGGGTGGCAGGACTAGCGGGTACTACGAGCAGTACTTC. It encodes CASSQIGGGRTSGYYEQYF.

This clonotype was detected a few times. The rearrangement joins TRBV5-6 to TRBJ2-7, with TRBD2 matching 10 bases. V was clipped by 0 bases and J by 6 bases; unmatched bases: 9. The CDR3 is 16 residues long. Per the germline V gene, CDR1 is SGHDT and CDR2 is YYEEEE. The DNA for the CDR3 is TGTGCCAGCAGCTTGGGCGGGAAGCGGGGGGGAGGCGAGCAGTACGTC. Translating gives CASSLGGKRGGGEQYV.

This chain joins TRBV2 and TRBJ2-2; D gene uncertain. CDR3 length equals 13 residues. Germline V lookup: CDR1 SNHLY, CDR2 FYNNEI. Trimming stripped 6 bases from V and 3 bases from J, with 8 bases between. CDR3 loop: CASRLGYTGELFF. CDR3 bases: TGTGCCAGCAGATTAGGGTACACCGGGGAGCTGTTTTTT. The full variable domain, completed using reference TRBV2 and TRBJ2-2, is EPEVTQTPSHQVTQMGQEVILRCVPISNHLYFYWYRQILGQKVEFLVSFYNNEISEKSEIFDDQFSVERPDGSNFTLKIRSTKLEDSAMYFCASRLGYTGELFFGEGSRLTVL.

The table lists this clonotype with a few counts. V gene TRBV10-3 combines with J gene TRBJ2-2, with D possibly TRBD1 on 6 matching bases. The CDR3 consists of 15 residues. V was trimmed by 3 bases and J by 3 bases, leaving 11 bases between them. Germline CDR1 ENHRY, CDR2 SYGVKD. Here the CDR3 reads CAISDPGHYTGELFF. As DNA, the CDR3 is TGTGCCATCAGTGATCCGGGACACTACACCGGGGAGCTGTTTTTT.

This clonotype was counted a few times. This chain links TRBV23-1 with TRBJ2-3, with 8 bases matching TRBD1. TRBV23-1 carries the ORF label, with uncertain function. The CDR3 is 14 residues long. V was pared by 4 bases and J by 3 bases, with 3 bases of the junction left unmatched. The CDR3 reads CASSPQGATDTQYF. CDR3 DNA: TGCGCCAGCAGTCCCCAGGGGGCAACAGATACGCAGTATTTT.

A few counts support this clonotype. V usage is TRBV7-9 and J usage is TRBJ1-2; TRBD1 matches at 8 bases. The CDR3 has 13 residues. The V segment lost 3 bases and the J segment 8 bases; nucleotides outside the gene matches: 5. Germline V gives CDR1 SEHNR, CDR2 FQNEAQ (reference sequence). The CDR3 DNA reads TGTGCCAGCAGCTTCAGGGGGCTTGAAGGCTACACCTTC. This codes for CASSFRGLEGYTF. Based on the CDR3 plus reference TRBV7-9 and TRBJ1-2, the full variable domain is DTGVSQNPRHKITKRGQNVTFRCDPISEHNRLYWYRQTLGQGPEFLTYFQNEAQLEKSRLLSDRFSAERPKGSFSTLEIQRTEQGDSAMYLCASSFRGLEGYTFGSGTRLTVV.

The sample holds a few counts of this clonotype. This CDR3 is CASSWGQGAGYTF. Written as DNA, the CDR3 is TGTGCCAGCAGTTGGGGGCAGGGGGCTGGCTACACCTTC. This sequence joins TRBV7-6 and TRBJ1-2; 8 nucleotides match TRBD1. CDR3 length: 13 amino acids. V gave up 6 bases and J gave up 7 bases; unmatched junction bases: 7. CDR1 and CDR2 from the germline V gene are SGHVS and FNYEAQ.

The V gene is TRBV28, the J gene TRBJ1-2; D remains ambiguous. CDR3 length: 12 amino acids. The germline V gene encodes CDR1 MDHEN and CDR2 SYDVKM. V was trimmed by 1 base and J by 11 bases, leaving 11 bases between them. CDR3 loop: CASSLFGTRYTF. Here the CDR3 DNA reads TGTGCCAGCAGTTTATTCGGTACCCGGTACACCTTC.

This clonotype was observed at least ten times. CDR3 bases: TGTGCCAGCAGCCCCAAGAGGACTAGCGGGGGGGCCCCGGAGACCCAGTACTTC. It encodes CASSPKRTSGGAPETQYF. The J gene is TRBJ2-5, the V gene TRBV11-2, with TRBD2 identical over 15 bases. CDR3 length: 18 amino acids. From germline, CDR1 is SGHAT and CDR2 FQNNGV. With 5 bases clipped from V and 5 bases from J, the junction kept 12 bases outside the gene matches.

The chain's CDR3 is CASSLLRGGRRETQYF. In DNA, the CDR3 is TGTGCCAGCAGTTTGTTGCGGGGGGGTAGACGAGAGACCCAGTACTTC. The rearrangement links TRBV28 to TRBJ2-5, with 9 bases that match TRBD2. The J segment lost 4 bases and the V segment lost 3 bases, leaving 9 bases of the junction unmatched. Germline CDR1 and CDR2: MDHEN and SYDVKM. The CDR3 length is 16 residues.

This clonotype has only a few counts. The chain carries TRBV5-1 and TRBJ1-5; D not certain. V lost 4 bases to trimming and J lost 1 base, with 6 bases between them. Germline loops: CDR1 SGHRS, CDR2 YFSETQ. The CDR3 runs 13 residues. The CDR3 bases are TGCGCCAGCAGCCCAGAAAGCAATCAGCCCCAGCATTTT. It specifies CASSPESNQPQHF.

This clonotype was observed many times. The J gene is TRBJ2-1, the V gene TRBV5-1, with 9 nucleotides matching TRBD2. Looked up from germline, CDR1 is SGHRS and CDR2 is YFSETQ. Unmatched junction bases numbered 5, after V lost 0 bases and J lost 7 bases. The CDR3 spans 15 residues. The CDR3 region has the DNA TGCGCCAGCAGCTTGGAATTAGCGGGGGTAAATGAGCAGTTCTTC. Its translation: CASSLELAGVNEQFF.

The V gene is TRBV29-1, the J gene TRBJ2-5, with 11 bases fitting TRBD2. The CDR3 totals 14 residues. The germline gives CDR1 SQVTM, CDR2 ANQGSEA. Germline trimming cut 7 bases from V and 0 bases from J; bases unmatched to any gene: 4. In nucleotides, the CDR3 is TGCAGCGGTGCGGGACTAGCGGACCAAGAGACCCAGTACTTC. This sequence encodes CSGAGLADQETQYF.

The CDR3 loop reads CASRGRHGGHEQFF. CDR3 DNA: TGTGCCAGCAGAGGACGGCATGGCGGCCATGAGCAGTTCTTC. V and J are TRBV2 and TRBJ2-1; D call uncertain. The CDR3 spans 14 residues. V was shortened by 6 bases and J by 8 bases, with 17 bases between the two germline ends. Germline CDR1 is SNHLY and CDR2 is FYNNEI.

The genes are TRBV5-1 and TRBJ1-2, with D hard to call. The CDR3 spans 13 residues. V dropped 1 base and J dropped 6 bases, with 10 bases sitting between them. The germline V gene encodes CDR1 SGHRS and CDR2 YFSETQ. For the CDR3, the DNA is TGCGCCAGCAGCTTGCAAGGGCGGGATGGCTACACCTTC. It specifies CASSLQGRDGYTF.

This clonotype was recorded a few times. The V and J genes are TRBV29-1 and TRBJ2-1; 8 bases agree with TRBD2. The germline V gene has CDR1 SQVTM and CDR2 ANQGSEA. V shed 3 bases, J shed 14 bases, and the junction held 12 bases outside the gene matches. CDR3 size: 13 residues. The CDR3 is CSVDPAGEYRKFF. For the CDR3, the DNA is TGCAGCGTTGATCCAGCGGGGGAGTATAGGAAGTTCTTC.